One T cell receptor beta chain is described in this entry. This entry is derived from a study of blood T cell repertoires in COVID-19. Living in roughly 23 US areas, the participants were between roughly 18 and 95 years of age. Participant reports of clinical history set cohort assignment. Original processing methods: Scientists estimated how many nucleated cells there were by amplifying reference gene primers. Using immunoSEQ multiplex PCR, the repertoire was profiled, and TCRdb retains in-frame clones only, with some absent. From that table come the V and J calls and clone size; the DNA was used to work out D and trimming. The sample has fewer than 200,000 clones; approximately 84% are singletons. The sequenced sample was PBMCs or T cells enriched from blood (not recorded which). The receptor comes from a man aged 50 to 59 who had recovered from COVID-19.

This chain's CDR3 is CASSLPGGALYNEQFF. CDR3 DNA: TGTGCCAGCAGCCTCCCCGGGGGGGCCCTCTACAATGAGCAGTTCTTC. This sequence joins TRBV5-4 and TRBJ2-1; 8 bases agree with TRBD2. Germline CDR1 is SGHNT and CDR2 is YYREEE (reference sequence). J lost 3 bases, V lost 4 bases, and 9 bases had no gene match. The CDR3 covers 16 residues.